This T cell receptor (beta chain) was captured in a study of T cells in Graves' hyperthyroidism and ophthalmopathy. There were TCR beta CDR3 regions amplified from RNA transcripts. When the TCR CDR3 underwent first-round RT-PCR, the HTBI primer set was used. TCRdb called the multiplex PCR reads again in MiXCR, with one record for every CDR3 protein. This sample has 650,000 to 800,000 distinct CDR3 sequences, with about 45% found just once. Patients having uncontrolled infection, another autoimmune disease, pregnancy or lactation were not included. The study based diagnoses on clinical symptoms, serum thyroxine and TRAb, thyroid ultrasound and orbital computed tomography. With respect to this clonotype: Its target is not known.

Overall study results and limits: In simple terms, a model built on 13 V-J features told ophthalmopathy apart from stable hyperthyroidism. Within blood appeared most thyroid clonotypes that had expanded above 0.001.

Sequences were obtained from peripheral blood or thyroid tissue (not recorded which). The clonotype comes from an adult man with Graves' disease, either hyperthyroidism or ophthalmopathy (not recorded which).

DNA of the CDR3: TGTGCCACCAGTCGAGGGGGGTTTGAGACCCAGTACTTC. It is translated as CATSRGGFETQYF. V and J are TRBV24-1 and TRBJ2-5, with D perhaps matching TRBD1 or TRBD2 (6 bases each). This CDR3 has 13 amino acids. Germline V CDR1 and CDR2: KGHDR, SFDVKD. V was clipped by 6 bases and J by 5 bases, with 12 bases between them.